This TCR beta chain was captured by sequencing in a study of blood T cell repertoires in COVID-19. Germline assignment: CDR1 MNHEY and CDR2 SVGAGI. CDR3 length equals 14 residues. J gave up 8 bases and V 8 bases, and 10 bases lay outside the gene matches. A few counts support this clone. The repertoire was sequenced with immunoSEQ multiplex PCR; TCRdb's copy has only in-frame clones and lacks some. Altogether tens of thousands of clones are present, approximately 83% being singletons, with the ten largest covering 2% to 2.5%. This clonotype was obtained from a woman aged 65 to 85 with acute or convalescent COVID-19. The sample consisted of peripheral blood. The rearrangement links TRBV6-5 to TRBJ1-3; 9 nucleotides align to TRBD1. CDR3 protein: CASGKQGARDTIYF. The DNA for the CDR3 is TGTGCCAGCGGGAAACAGGGGGCCCGAGACACCATATATTTT.